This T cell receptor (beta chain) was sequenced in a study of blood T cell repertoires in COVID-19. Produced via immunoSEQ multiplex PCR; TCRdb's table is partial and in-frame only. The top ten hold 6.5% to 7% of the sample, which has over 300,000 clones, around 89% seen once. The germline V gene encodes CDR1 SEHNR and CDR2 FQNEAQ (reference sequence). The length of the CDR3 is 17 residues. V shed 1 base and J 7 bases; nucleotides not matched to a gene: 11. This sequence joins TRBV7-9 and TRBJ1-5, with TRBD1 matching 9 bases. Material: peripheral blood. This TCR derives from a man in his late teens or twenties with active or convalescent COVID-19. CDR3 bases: TGTGCCAGCAGCTTAGTTTTGGGGACAGGGCTAATACAGCCCCAGCATTTT. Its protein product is CASSLVLGTGLIQPQHF.